This TCR beta chain appears in the sequencing data of a study of monozygotic twins with inflammatory bowel disease. Whole-study findings and limits: Healthy twins shared more clonotypes with others than IBD patients, most markedly active ones. Perhaps reflecting limited power, concordant and discordant twins did not differ in repertoire similarity. Different subtypes (of T cells) could not be told apart from one another.

It was 3,500 to 4,000 ng of total RNA that each TCR library used. From its re-call of the 5' RACE reads, TCRdb lists each CDR3 protein once, without DNA. This table holds approximately 160,000 distinct CDR3 sequences. Turning to this clonotype: Antigen specificity is unknown.

Germline V gene data show CDR1 as ENHRY and CDR2 as SYGVKD. The CDR3 loop spans 16 amino acids. The gene calls are TRBV10-3 and TRBJ2-7; as DNA is missing, the TRBD2 call by TCRdb cannot be tested. The TCR sequence derives from a human donor with ulcerative colitis or Crohn's disease, or a healthy co-twin of an affected twin (not recorded which). Sequenced input: blood. CDR3 in amino acids: CAISESRGPSSYEQYF.